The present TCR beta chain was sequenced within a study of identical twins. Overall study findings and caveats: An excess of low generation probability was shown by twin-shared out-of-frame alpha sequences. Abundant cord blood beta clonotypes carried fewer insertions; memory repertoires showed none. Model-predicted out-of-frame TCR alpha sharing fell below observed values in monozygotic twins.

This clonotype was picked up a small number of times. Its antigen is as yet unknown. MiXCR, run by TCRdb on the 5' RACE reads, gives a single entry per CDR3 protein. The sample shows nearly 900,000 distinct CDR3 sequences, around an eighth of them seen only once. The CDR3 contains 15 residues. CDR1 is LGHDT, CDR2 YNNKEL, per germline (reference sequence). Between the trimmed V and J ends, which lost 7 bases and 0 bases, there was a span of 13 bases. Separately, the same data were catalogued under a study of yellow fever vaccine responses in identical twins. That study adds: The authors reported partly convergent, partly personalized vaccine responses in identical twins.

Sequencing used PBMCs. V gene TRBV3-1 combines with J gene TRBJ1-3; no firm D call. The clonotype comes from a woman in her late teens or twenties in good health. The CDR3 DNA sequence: TGTGCCAGCACGGATGGGTTCTTCTCTGGAAACACCATATATTTT. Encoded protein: CASTDGFFSGNTIYF.